This T cell receptor (beta chain) came from a study of shared clonotypes between healthy human individuals. Study context: Sampling drew on donors who were two women and three men aged 18 to 49. Study findings and constraints: Among donors, sharing of clonotypes was expected to be affected by sequencing depth.

Details on this clone: Antigen specificity is unknown.

The data were produced by immunoSEQ multiplex PCR, yet TCRdb's version contains in-frame clones alone and is incomplete. The sample carries under 650,000 clones, 95% to 97% recorded once. V lost 4 bases, J lost 3 bases, and 13 bases lay in between. The CDR3 totals 15 residues. Germline V gene sequence: CDR1 SGHRS, CDR2 YFSETQ. Division of CD4+ cells produced a CD45RA+ naive subset and a CD45RA-negative memory subset. V is TRBV5-1 and J is TRBJ1-4; perhaps TRBD1 as D (5 bases). The receptor was derived from a woman in her twenties or thirties in good health. The material sequenced was naive CD4+ T cells sorted from blood. Subset of the sample: CD45RA+ positively selected. The CDR3 is CASSVIGAANEKLFF. CDR3 coding DNA: TGCGCCAGCAGCGTGATAGGGGCGGCTAATGAAAAACTGTTTTTT.